A single sample gave rise to the 7 T cell receptor beta chains below, sequenced in a study of T cell repertoires in cytomegalovirus infection. No cognate antigen is known for these TCRs. TCRdb ran MiXCR on the reads and lists one entry per CDR3 protein. The table records 900,000 to 950,000 distinct CDR3 sequences, less than 40% of them present only once. This specimen was cultured CD8+ T cells from PBMCs, taken from culture after CMV antigen stimulation. The receptor set was obtained from a human donor in good health (CMV status not recorded). Some clones in this sample may be carry-over from other donors' samples.

The chain is built from TRBV20-1 and TRBJ2-7; no clear D gene. V shed 1 base and J shed 4 bases, with 11 bases lying between them. The CDR3 is 13 residues long. The germline gives CDR1 DFQATT, CDR2 SNEGSKA (reference sequence). The chain's CDR3 is CSARGGVGYEQYV. CDR3 DNA: TGCAGTGCTAGAGGTGGGGTGGGTTACGAGCAGTACGTC.

This clonotype showed up just a few times. J is TRBJ2-7 and V is TRBV7-9; no reliable D call. The CDR3 totals 14 residues. CDR1 SEHNR and CDR2 FQNEAQ come from the germline V gene (reference sequence). V lost 6 bases and J lost 5, with 17 bases in between. This CDR3 reads CASSPKMLPHEQYF. The CDR3 DNA sequence: TGTGCCAGCAGTCCCAAGATGCTCCCCCACGAGCAGTACTTC. The whole variable domain, filled in from reference TRBV7-9 and TRBJ2-7, reads DTGVSQNPRHKITKRGQNVTFRCDPISEHNRLYWYRQTLGQGPEFLTYFQNEAQLEKSRLLSDRFSAERPKGSFSTLEIQRTEQGDSAMYLCASSPKMLPHEQYFGPGTRLTVT.

The chain combines TRBV4-1 with TRBJ1-1; D not certain. CDR1 MGHRA and CDR2 YSYEKL come from the germline V gene. This CDR3 spans 14 amino acids. V lost 5 bases to trimming and J lost 0 bases, with 10 bases between them. CDR3 sequence: CASSAVGMNTEAFF. As DNA, the CDR3 is TGCGCCAGCAGCGCCGTGGGTATGAACACTGAAGCTTTCTTT.

This clonotype was recorded a few times. The rearrangement uses TRBV4-3 and TRBJ1-1, with a possible D match to TRBD1 (5 bases). CDR3 length: 16 residues. Germline CDR1 reads LGHNA; CDR2 reads YSLEER. V was clipped by 0 bases and J by 3 bases, with 14 bases between them. The DNA for the CDR3 is TGCGCCAGCAGCCAAGATTTTTTGGGGGGGGACACTGAAGCTTTCTTT. Translating it yields CASSQDFLGGDTEAFF.

V and J are TRBV6-6 and TRBJ1-2; 9 bases map to TRBD1. The germline CDR1 and CDR2 sequences are MNHNY and SVGAGI (reference sequence). The junction had 7 bases not matched to a gene; V was cut back by 2 bases and J by 6 bases. The CDR3 covers 15 residues. Written as DNA, the CDR3 is TGTGCCAGCAGTTACCCGGGACAGGGATTGGATGGCTACACCTTC. Protein sequence: CASSYPGQGLDGYTF.

This clonotype was seen a handful of times. This sequence joins TRBV7-9 and TRBJ1-4; TRBD1 might be the D (5 bases). From germline, CDR1 is SEHNR and CDR2 FQNEAQ (reference sequence). The V end lost 2 bases, the J end lost 2 bases, and 6 bases lay between the germline ends. The CDR3 is 14 residues long. The CDR3: CASSLKGTNEKLFF. DNA of the CDR3: TGTGCCAGCAGCTTAAAGGGGACTAATGAAAAACTGTTTTTT. The variable domain in full, completed from reference TRBV7-9 and TRBJ1-4, reads DTGVSQNPRHKITKRGQNVTFRCDPISEHNRLYWYRQTLGQGPEFLTYFQNEAQLEKSRLLSDRFSAERPKGSFSTLEIQRTEQGDSAMYLCASSLKGTNEKLFFGSGTQLSVL.

V gene TRBV2 combines with J gene TRBJ2-5; D is unresolved. From germline, CDR1 is SNHLY and CDR2 FYNNEI. The CDR3 is 14 residues long. V dropped 4 bases and J dropped 2 bases, with 11 bases sitting between them. CDR3 loop: CASSALYLQETQYF. Written as DNA, the CDR3 is TGTGCCAGCAGTGCACTATACCTACAAGAGACCCAGTACTTC.